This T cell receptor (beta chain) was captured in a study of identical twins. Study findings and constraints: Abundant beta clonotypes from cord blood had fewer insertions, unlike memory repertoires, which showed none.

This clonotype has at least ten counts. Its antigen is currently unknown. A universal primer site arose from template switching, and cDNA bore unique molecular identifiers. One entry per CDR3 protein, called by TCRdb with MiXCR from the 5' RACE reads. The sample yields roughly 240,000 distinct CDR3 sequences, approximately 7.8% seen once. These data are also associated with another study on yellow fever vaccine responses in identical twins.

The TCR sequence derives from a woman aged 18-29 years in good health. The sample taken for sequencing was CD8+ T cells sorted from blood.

Written as DNA, the CDR3 is TGTGCCAGCAGCTTCATCTTGAGTGGCGGGGGGACCACAGATACGCAGTATTTT. Its translation: CASSFILSGGGTTDTQYF. The chain combines TRBV11-1 with TRBJ2-3; 8 bases fit TRBD2. V lost 3 bases to trimming and J lost 2 bases; unmatched junction nucleotides: 13. The CDR3 loop spans 18 amino acids. Germline loops: CDR1 SGHAT, CDR2 FQDESV (reference sequence).